What follows are 29 T cell receptor beta chains derived from one specimen sequenced in a study of CD8+CD57+ T cells in acquired aplastic anemia. Genomic DNA provided the template from which TCR beta VDJ and CDR3 profiles were obtained. MiXCR, applied by TCRdb to the reads, yields one record per CDR3 protein. The table has about 190,000 distinct CDR3 sequences, 54% seen once; the top ten hold 16%. The sequencing input was sorted CD4+, CD8+, or CD8+CD57+ T cells (not recorded which) from PBMCs. These TCRs come from a human donor in good health, serving as a control.

This clonotype appeared many times. The chain has TRBV19 and TRBJ2-6; tentatively, D is TRBD2 (7 bases). This CDR3 is 18 amino acids long. With 7 bases removed from V and 2 bases from J, the gap between germline ends came to 21 bases. Germline CDR1 LNHDA, CDR2 SQIVND (reference sequence). This CDR3 is CASTLQGGIQTGANVLTF. For the CDR3, the DNA is TGTGCCAGTACCCTACAGGGAGGGATACAGACTGGGGCCAACGTCCTGACTTTC.

This clonotype has a count of ten or more. Here the CDR3 DNA reads TGCAGTGCTAGTCGTGGGGGGGATGAGCAGTTCTTC. Its translation is CSASRGGDEQFF. V and J are TRBV20-1 and TRBJ2-1; 7 positions match TRBD2. Per germline, CDR1 DFQATT and CDR2 SNEGSKA (reference sequence). CDR3 length equals 12 residues. The junction had 4 bases not matched to a gene; V was cut back by 3 bases and J by 8 bases.

The gene calls are TRBV15 and TRBJ1-2, with a weak D call TRBD1 (5 bases). The CDR3 has 13 residues. V was cut by 0 bases and J by 4 bases, with 6 bases left in between. Germline CDR1 and CDR2: LNHNV and YYDKDF (reference sequence). The CDR3 region has the DNA TGTGCCACCAGCAGAGAGGGGGGCTATGGCTACACCTTC. It codes for CATSREGGYGYTF.

This clonotype was counted many times. The chain joins TRBV6-5 to TRBJ2-5; 7 bases agree with TRBD2. CDR1 and CDR2 from the germline V gene are MNHEY and SVGAGI. J lost 6 bases, V lost 5 bases, and 9 bases had no gene match. The CDR3 sequence is 14 residues long. Here the CDR3 DNA reads TGTGCCAGCAGTCCAGGACTAGTTGTTCAGACCCAGTACTTC. Translated: CASSPGLVVQTQYF.

The rearrangement joins TRBV3-1 to TRBJ1-4, with D uncertain. Germline CDR1 LGHDT, CDR2 YNNKEL (reference sequence). The CDR3 contains 17 residues. Trimming cost V 2 bases and J 0 bases, with 13 bases left between them. This CDR3 reads CASSQTFQASTNEKLFF. The CDR3 DNA is TGTGCCAGCAGCCAAACATTTCAGGCTTCAACTAATGAAAAACTGTTTTTT. Complete variable domain (other parts from reference TRBV3-1 and TRBJ1-4): DTAVSQTPKYLVTQMGNDKSIKCEQNLGHDTMYWYKQDSKKFLKIMFSYNNKELIINETVPNRFSPKSPDKAHLNLHINSLELGDSAVYFCASSQTFQASTNEKLFFGSGTQLSVL.

On this clonotype: This may arise from a read error, as a much more abundant clone is one base away. The chain uses TRBV7-8 and TRBJ2-7; D unresolved. CDR1 is SGHVS and CDR2 is FQNEAQ in the germline V gene. This CDR3 region has 14 residues. V dropped 3 bases and J dropped 2 bases, with 11 bases sitting between them. The CDR3 nucleotides read TGTGCCAGCAGCTTTAAGGTCTTCCCCTACGAGCAGTACTTC. Translation: CASSFKVFPYEQYF.

V and J are TRBV14 and TRBJ2-7, with 7 nucleotides matching TRBD1. This CDR3 has 14 amino acids. Germline CDR1 reads SGHDN; CDR2 reads FVKESK. With 6 bases clipped from V and 5 bases from J, the junction kept 10 bases outside the gene matches. The DNA of the CDR3 is TGTGCCAGCAGTCAACCGGGACAGAGAGACGAGCAGTACTTC. Amino acid sequence: CASSQPGQRDEQYF. The entire variable domain, with the rest obtained from reference TRBV14 and TRBJ2-7, is as follows: EAGVTQFPSHSVIEKGQTVTLRCDPISGHDNLYWYRRVMGKEIKFLLHFVKESKQDESGMPNNRFLAERTGGTYSTLKVQPAELEDSGVYFCASSQPGQRDEQYFGPGTRLTVT.

V and J are TRBV20-1 and TRBJ2-5, with D possibly TRBD1 on 6 matching bases. The length of the CDR3 is 14 residues. Germline CDR1 and CDR2: DFQATT and SNEGSKA (reference sequence). V lost 2 bases to trimming and J lost 5 bases, with 15 bases between them. In DNA form, the CDR3 reads TGCAGTGCTAGACGGGACATGGTGGAGGAGACCCAGTACTTC. It yields the protein CSARRDMVEETQYF.

This chain uses TRBV7-4 with TRBJ2-7; 11 bases match TRBD2. Trimming cost V 5 bases and J 3 bases; bases outside gene matches: 6. The germline V gene encodes CDR1 SGHVT and CDR2 SQSDAQ. The CDR3 length is 15 residues. CDR3 sequence reads: CASSQLAGGYYEQYF. Here the CDR3 DNA reads TGTGCCAGCAGCCAGCTAGCGGGGGGTTACTACGAGCAGTACTTC.

The V call is TRBV4-1, the J call TRBJ1-6, with TRBD1 as a possible D gene (6 bases). The CDR3 sequence is 14 residues long. V was shortened by 1 base and J by 9 bases, with 10 bases between the two germline ends. Germline assignment: CDR1 MGHRA and CDR2 YSYEKL. The CDR3 nucleotides are TGCGCCAGCAGCCAAGCAGGGGAGGTTTCACCCCTCCACTTT. Its protein product is CASSQAGEVSPLHF.

About this clonotype: With a much larger clone just one base away, this may be a read error. The chain combines TRBV27 with TRBJ2-2; D perhaps matches TRBD1 (6 bases). Germline-derived CDR1 and CDR2 are MNHEY and SMNVEV (reference sequence). CDR3 length equals 13 residues. Here the CDR3 reads CASRYRDTGELLF. The CDR3 DNA reads as TGTGCCAGCAGATACAGGGACACCGGGGAGCTGCTTTTT.

This clonotype was picked up many times. This chain joins TRBV19 and TRBJ1-2; tentatively, D is TRBD1 (6 bases). CDR3 length: 14 residues. CDR1 and CDR2 from the germline V gene are LNHDA and SQIVND (reference sequence). The V end lost 6 bases, the J end lost 8 bases, and 19 bases lay between the germline ends. CDR3 in DNA: TGTGCCAGTAGGTCCGGGCAGGGGTCGGCCGGCTACACCTTC. This codes for CASRSGQGSAGYTF.

The chain links TRBV12-3 or TRBV12-4 to TRBJ1-2, with 9 bases lining up with TRBD1. The V and J ends lost 6 bases and 5 bases, in that order; junction bases with no gene match: 1. CDR3 size: 12 residues. The CDR3 DNA sequence: TGTGCCAGCAGGGGACAGGGATATGGCTACACCTTC. It translates to CASRGQGYGYTF.

V and J are TRBV7-9 and TRBJ2-7, with 9 bases aligning to TRBD2. The CDR3 runs to 13 residues. CDR1 and CDR2 from the germline V gene are SEHNR and FQNEAQ (reference sequence). Trimming cost V 5 bases and J 6 bases; bases outside gene matches: 5. DNA for the CDR3: TGTGCCAGCAGCCCGGGACTAGCTGGCGAGCAGTACTTC. This sequence encodes CASSPGLAGEQYF.

The rearrangement joins TRBV5-6 to TRBJ1-2; D call uncertain. The CDR3 spans 8 residues. Germline CDR1 is SGHDT and CDR2 is YYEEEE. V was pared by 2 bases and J by 13 bases, with 3 bases between. This CDR3 is CASSFLTF. As DNA, the CDR3 is TGTGCCAGCAGCTTCCTCACCTTC. The variable domain in full, completed from reference TRBV5-6 and TRBJ1-2, reads DAGVTQSPTHLIKTRGQQVTLRCSPKSGHDTVSWYQQALGQGPQFIFQYYEEEERQRGNFPDRFSGHQFPNYSSELNVNALLLGDSALYLCASSFLTFGSGTRLTVV.

The chain carries TRBV10-3 and TRBJ2-1, with 11 positions matching TRBD2. CDR1 is ENHRY, CDR2 SYGVKD, per germline. The CDR3 length is 14 residues. Trimming at V came to 6 bases and at J to 4 bases, leaving 2 bases not matched to a gene. The DNA for the CDR3 is TGTGCCATCAGGCGGACTAGCGGGTACAATGAGCAGTTCTTC. As protein: CAIRRTSGYNEQFF.

This sequence joins TRBV12-3 or TRBV12-4 and TRBJ1-2; D is perhaps TRBD1 (5 bases). V was pared by 2 bases and J by 7 bases, with 11 bases between. The CDR3 is 13 amino acids. The DNA of the CDR3 is TGTGCCAGCAGTTTAAGGGGTGGGGGTGGCTACACCTTC. It yields the protein CASSLRGGGGYTF.

In its sample, this clonotype was seen many times. The chain has TRBV5-1 and TRBJ2-5, with D hard to call. The CDR3 consists of 13 residues. Germline loops: CDR1 SGHRS, CDR2 YFSETQ. The V and J ends lost 1 base and 2 bases respectively, with 6 bases between them. Here the CDR3 reads CASSLQRQETQYF. In DNA, the CDR3 is TGCGCCAGCAGCTTGCAAAGACAAGAGACCCAGTACTTC. Drawing the rest from reference TRBV5-1 and TRBJ2-5, the complete variable domain is KAGVTQTPRYLIKTRGQQVTLSCSPISGHRSVSWYQQTPGQGLQFLFEYFSETQRNKGNFPGRFSGRQFSNSRSEMNVSTLELGDSALYLCASSLQRQETQYFGPGTRLLVL.

Ten or more counts support this clonotype. The CDR3 DNA follows: TGTGCCAGCATCGTTGACCAGGGATGGGGAGCTTTCTTT. It specifies CASIVDQGWGAFF. The chain combines TRBV2 with TRBJ1-1; TRBD1 is a possible D gene (5 bases). Germline CDR1 SNHLY, CDR2 FYNNEI. V was pared by 7 bases and J by 10 bases, with 19 bases between. This CDR3 contains 13 residues.

This clonotype was recorded at least ten times. The V and J genes are TRBV15 and TRBJ1-5; D gene unclear. Germline CDR1 reads LNHNV; CDR2 reads YYDKDF (reference sequence). This CDR3 has 12 residues. V dropped 0 bases and J dropped 7 bases, with 4 bases sitting between them. The chain's CDR3 is CATSRDFQPQHF. The CDR3, as DNA: TGTGCCACCAGCAGAGATTTCCAGCCCCAGCATTTT. Full variable domain (missing parts from reference TRBV15 and TRBJ1-5): DAMVIQNPRYQVTQFGKPVTLSCSQTLNHNVMYWYQQKSSQAPKLLFHYYDKDFNNEADTPDNFQSRRPNTSFCFLDIRSPGLGDTAMYLCATSRDFQPQHFGDGTRLSIL.

A few counts support this clonotype. V gene TRBV18 combines with J gene TRBJ2-6; the D gene is possibly TRBD2 (5 bases). The CDR3 has 15 residues. Trimming removed 2 bases from V and 2 bases from J, with 7 bases in between. The germline gives CDR1 KGHSH, CDR2 LQKENI. In DNA, the CDR3 is TGTGCCAGCTCACCAGGAGGCACTGGGGCCAACGTCCTGACTTTC. This sequence encodes CASSPGGTGANVLTF.

This clonotype was seen more than once but under ten times. This chain links TRBV10-2 with TRBJ2-7; no firm D call. The CDR3 consists of 13 residues. Germline CDR1 and CDR2: WSHSY and SAAADI. CDR3 sequence: CGIAPPCSYEQYF. CDR3 DNA: TGCGGGATTGCACCTCCGTGCTCCTACGAGCAGTACTTC.

The V call is TRBV2, the J call TRBJ2-3; D remains unclear. The CDR3 is made up of 12 amino acids. Trimming removed 5 bases at V and 7 bases at J, with 10 bases between. Germline CDR1 reads SNHLY; CDR2 reads FYNNEI. CDR3 nucleotides: TGTGCCAGCAGTTCCTCGCTACATACGCAGTATTTT. Amino acids: CASSSSLHTQYF.

This clonotype was counted at least ten times. This sequence joins TRBV7-3 and TRBJ2-7; TRBD1 aligns across 7 bases. The CDR3 totals 16 residues. The germline V gene has CDR1 SGHTA and CDR2 FQGTGA. V lost 5 bases and J lost 1; bases outside the gene matches: 11. This CDR3 is CASSHPAGTASYEQYF. The CDR3 DNA reads as TGTGCCAGCAGCCACCCCGCTGGGACAGCTTCCTACGAGCAGTACTTC.

This clonotype was found many times. This sequence joins TRBV9 and TRBJ1-3; 7 bases line up with TRBD1. The CDR3 length is 17 residues. The germline gives CDR1 SGDLS, CDR2 YYNGEE. The V segment lost 3 bases and the J segment 0 bases; nucleotides outside the gene matches: 9. The CDR3 DNA is TGTGCCAGCAGCGAAAGTACAGGGGCCTACTCTGGAAACACCATATATTTT. This sequence encodes CASSESTGAYSGNTIYF.

On this clonotype: As the CDR3 is not closed by the conserved phenylalanine or tryptophan, this likely results from a read error. V usage is TRBV28 and J usage is TRBJ1-1, with a weak D call TRBD1 (5 bases). The V end lost 5 bases, the J end lost 1 base, and 17 bases lay between the germline ends. CDR3 length: 16 residues. The germline V gene has CDR1 MDHEN and CDR2 SYDVKM. In DNA form, the CDR3 reads TGTGCCAGCAGTGTCACCTGGGGGGAGGGGAACACTGAAGCTTTCATT. Its translation is CASSVTWGEGNTEAFI.

V usage is TRBV7-6 and J usage is TRBJ1-4; unclear D gene. Trimming stripped 1 base from V and 0 bases from J, with 6 bases between. Germline lookup yields CDR1 SGHVS and CDR2 FNYEAQ. The CDR3 has 15 residues. The chain's CDR3 is CASSLGTATNEKLFF. CDR3 nucleotide sequence: TGTGCCAGCAGCTTAGGAACAGCAACTAATGAAAAACTGTTTTTT.

This clonotype was counted ten times or more. This chain links TRBV19 with TRBJ2-7; D is possibly TRBD2 (5 bases). CDR1 is LNHDA, CDR2 SQIVND, per germline (reference sequence). V lost 3 bases and J lost 3, with 9 bases in between. The CDR3 is made up of 13 amino acids. The CDR3 spells CASSIREGYEQYF. CDR3 sequence (DNA): TGTGCCAGTAGTATCCGTGAGGGCTACGAGCAGTACTTC.

This clonotype was seen at least ten times. The CDR3 DNA sequence: TGTGCCAGCACAGGCGGGGGGGCTGTATATTTT. Protein product: CASTGGGAVYF. This chain links TRBV7-9 with TRBJ2-3, with 9 nucleotides matching TRBD2. V lost 7 bases, J lost 15 bases, and 8 bases stayed unmatched. Germline-derived CDR1 and CDR2 are SEHNR and FQNEAQ (reference sequence). This CDR3 spans 11 amino acids.